Listed below are T cell receptor beta chains from one sample, sequenced in a study of blood T cells in healthy people across ages. TCRdb redid the calling of the 5' RACE reads with MiXCR, one entry per CDR3 protein. The top ten hold 7.7% of the sample, which has 1.5 million to 2 million distinct CDR3 sequences, roughly 27% seen once. The source material was blood. Receptors were obtained from a woman in her twenties or thirties in good health. CDR3s include the opening cysteine and the closing phenylalanine or tryptophan. The D gene is left open where the match is weak. Clone size appears in some rows only: once, few, many, or a class for an expanded clone.

j_gene,v_gene,abundance,d_gene,CDR3aa,CDR3nt
TRBJ2-3,TRBV10-3,-,TRBD2,CATGAAGRADTQYF,TGTGCCACCGGCGCAGCGGGGAGGGCAGATACGCAGTATTTT
TRBJ2-7,TRBV5-1,-,-,CASSPKTLCEQYF,TGCGCCAGCAGCCCGAAGACGCTCTGCGAGCAGTACTTC
TRBJ1-4,TRBV28,-,-,CASSPATSFATNEKLFF,TGTGCCAGCAGTCCTGCCACCTCATTTGCAACTAATGAAAAACTGTTTTTT
TRBJ1-5,TRBV6-5,-,-,CASSYSTSEPQHF,TGTGCCAGCAGTTACTCGACGTCGGAGCCCCAGCATTTT
TRBJ1-6,TRBV6-5,few,TRBD1,CASSYRDRYSPLHF,TGTGCCAGCAGTTACCGGGACAGATATTCACCCCTCCACTTT
TRBJ1-1,TRBV7-2,-,TRBD1,CASSRTGGAPFF,TGTGCCAGCAGCCGGACAGGGGGGGCGCCTTTCTTT
TRBJ1-4,TRBV28,few,-,CASSFALATNEKLFF,TGTGCCAGCAGTTTCGCACTAGCAACTAATGAAAAACTGTTTTTT
TRBJ1-2,TRBV5-1,few,TRBD1,CASSQLRTGGKGYTF,TGCGCCAGCAGCCAACTTAGGACAGGGGGCAAAGGCTACACCTTC
TRBJ2-5,TRBV20-1,many,-,CSAFNHRAPGYQETQYF,TGCAGTGCTTTTAATCACAGGGCCCCGGGGTACCAAGAGACCCAGTACTTC
TRBJ2-1,TRBV27,-,TRBD2,CASSSILAGGSDNEQFF,TGTGCCAGCAGTTCAATTCTAGCGGGAGGGTCAGACAATGAGCAGTTCTTC
TRBJ1-5,TRBV20-1,-,-,CSARDRLGLWGNQPQHF,TGCAGTGCTAGGGACCGTCTGGGGCTTTGGGGCAATCAGCCCCAGCATTTT
TRBJ2-1,TRBV27,few,-,CASSWGLIYNEQFF,TGTGCCAGCAGTTGGGGACTGATCTACAATGAGCAGTTCTTC
TRBJ2-1,TRBV7-9,few,TRBD2,CASSLPPGTSGRGEQFF,TGTGCCAGCAGCTTACCCCCCGGGACTAGCGGGAGGGGTGAGCAGTTCTTC
TRBJ1-5,TRBV12-3/TRBV12-4,-,-,CASSFEMSNQPQHF,TGTGCCAGCAGTTTTGAGATGAGTAATCAGCCCCAGCATTTT
TRBJ1-2,TRBV18,few,-,CASSPLEIPNYVYTF,TGTGCCAGCTCACCTCTAGAAATCCCTAACTATGTCTACACCTTC
TRBJ2-1,TRBV5-1,few,-,CASSAGDEGQFF,TGCGCCAGCAGCGCCGGAGACGAGGGGCAGTTCTTC
TRBJ2-5,TRBV28,few,TRBD1,CASSGIRRGRGPETQYF,TGTGCCAGCAGCGGCATACGACGGGGTAGGGGGCCGGAGACCCAGTACTTC
TRBJ1-5,TRBV6-5,few,-,CASSWDVGQPQHF,TGTGCCAGCAGCTGGGACGTAGGCCAGCCCCAGCATTTT
TRBJ1-2,TRBV20-1,-,-,CSARNRVPYGYTF,TGCAGTGCTAGAAACAGGGTCCCTTACGGCTACACCTTC
TRBJ2-3,TRBV29-1,few,-,CSVSGGGTDTQYF,TGCAGCGTCTCCGGGGGCGGCACAGATACGCAGTATTTT
TRBJ2-2,TRBV9,-,-,CASGPSTGELFF,TGTGCCAGCGGCCCGAGCACCGGGGAGCTGTTTTTT
TRBJ2-7,TRBV20-1,-,-,CSARDDQRTYEQYF,TGCAGTGCTAGAGATGACCAGAGGACCTACGAGCAGTACTTC
TRBJ2-4,TRBV19,-,TRBD1,CASSPKGQENIQYF,TGTGCCAGTAGTCCGAAGGGACAGGAAAACATTCAGTACTTC
TRBJ2-2,TRBV7-3,once,-,CASSAVKTGELFF,TGTGCCAGCAGCGCCGTTAAGACCGGGGAGCTGTTTTTT
TRBJ2-4,TRBV6-5,many,-,CASRRGTAGIQYF,TGTGCCAGCAGGCGGGGGACAGCTGGTATTCAGTACTTC
TRBJ1-6,TRBV5-5,-,-,CASSSGGAISPLHF,TGTGCCAGCAGCTCCGGGGGGGCTATTTCACCCCTCCACTTT
TRBJ2-6,TRBV5-1,few,-,CASSRTGQYGGANVLTF,TGCGCCAGCAGCCGAACAGGACAGTACGGTGGGGCCAACGTCCTGACTTTC
TRBJ2-1,TRBV2,few,TRBD2,CASSGGGQFF,TGTGCCAGCAGTGGGGGGGGGCAGTTCTTC
TRBJ1-2,TRBV6-6,few,-,CASSQRVGSKEGYTF,TGTGCCAGCAGCCAGAGGGTGGGCAGCAAGGAGGGCTACACCTTC
TRBJ2-1,TRBV20-1,-,-,CSASPLRGSYNEQFF,TGCAGTGCTTCACCACTCAGGGGCTCCTACAATGAGCAGTTCTTC
TRBJ2-1,TRBV5-1,many,TRBD2,CASSPLASKGSDEQFF,TGCGCCAGCAGCCCACTAGCGTCGAAGGGGTCTGATGAGCAGTTCTTC
TRBJ2-1,TRBV7-3,-,-,CASSLGGVRIHEQFF,TGTGCCAGCAGCTTAGGTGGCGTTCGTATCCATGAGCAGTTCTTC
TRBJ2-7,TRBV7-9,-,TRBD2,CASTLTGGASDQYF,TGTGCCAGCACCCTTACCGGGGGGGCGAGTGATCAGTACTTC
TRBJ2-7,TRBV12-3/TRBV12-4,few,TRBD2,CASSLVSGASYEQYF,TGTGCCAGCAGTTTGGTGAGCGGGGCCTCCTACGAGCAGTACTTC
TRBJ2-3,TRBV5-1,few,TRBD2,CASRTASGRAPDTQYF,TGCGCCAGTCGAACCGCTAGCGGGAGGGCACCAGATACGCAGTATTTT
TRBJ2-7,TRBV5-1,-,-,CASSKGGTVSYEQYF,TGCGCCAGCAGCAAAGGCGGGACAGTCTCCTACGAGCAGTACTTC
TRBJ1-2,TRBV5-6,-,TRBD1,CASSIMDRLYTF,TGTGCCAGCAGCATTATGGACAGGCTCTACACCTTC
TRBJ2-1,TRBV9,few,TRBD2,CASSVDELAGGEQFF,TGTGCCAGCAGCGTAGATGAACTAGCGGGGGGTGAGCAGTTCTTC
TRBJ1-5,TRBV9,once,-,CASSTSVRLNSNQPQHF,TGTGCCAGCAGCACTAGTGTCAGGCTCAATAGCAATCAGCCCCAGCATTTT
TRBJ1-3,TRBV7-6,-,-,CASSKWGGRAGNTRYF,TGTGCCAGCAGCAAGTGGGGGGGACGAGCTGGAAACACCAGATATTTT
TRBJ1-4,TRBV27,few,-,CASSSEEKLFF,TGTGCCAGCAGTTCGGAGGAAAAACTGTTTTTT
TRBJ1-1,TRBV2,-,-,CASRFRETEAFF,TGTGCCAGCAGATTTAGGGAGACTGAAGCTTTCTTT
TRBJ2-5,TRBV10-1,few,TRBD1,CASSESTLGQGAEETQYF,TGCGCCAGCAGTGAGTCGACTCTGGGGCAGGGGGCAGAGGAGACCCAGTACTTC
TRBJ1-1,TRBV7-2,-,TRBD1,CASSYGQGGGNTEAFF,TGTGCCAGCAGTTACGGACAGGGTGGGGGTAACACTGAAGCTTTCTTT
TRBJ2-7,TRBV7-3,few,-,CASSTLAGYEQYF,TGTGCCAGCAGCACCTTAGCCGGGTACGAGCAGTACTTC
TRBJ2-7,TRBV5-1,-,TRBD1,CASKWTGSYEQYF,TGCGCCAGCAAGTGGACAGGCTCCTACGAGCAGTACTTC
TRBJ2-7,TRBV5-1,-,TRBD1,CASSLADRGVYNEQYF,TGCGCCAGCAGCTTGGCCGACAGGGGGGTCTACAATGAGCAGTACTTC
TRBJ1-5,TRBV5-1,-,-,CASSLYPGSSQPQHF,TGCGCCAGCAGCTTGTATCCGGGGTCTAGTCAGCCCCAGCATTTT
TRBJ2-3,TRBV9,-,TRBD2,CASSIRLAGSRDTQYF,TGTGCTAGCAGCATAAGACTAGCGGGAAGTCGAGATACGCAGTATTTT
TRBJ2-3,TRBV7-3,-,-,CASSPRKGDTQYF,TGTGCCAGCAGCCCCCGGAAGGGAGATACGCAGTATTTT
TRBJ2-3,TRBV25-1,-,TRBD2,CASSEGTRSGTDTQYF,TGTGCCAGCAGTGAAGGGACTAGGTCAGGCACAGATACGCAGTATTTT
TRBJ2-3,TRBV11-2,few,-,CASSAPGRRDTQYF,TGTGCCAGCAGCGCCCCGGGGCGGAGGGATACGCAGTATTTT
TRBJ2-1,TRBV18,few,-,CASLLSGNEQFF,TGTGCCAGCTTACTTAGCGGAAATGAGCAGTTCTTC
TRBJ1-5,TRBV4-1,-,-,CASSQSQFGNQPQHF,TGCGCCAGCAGCCAATCGCAGTTCGGCAATCAGCCCCAGCATTTT
TRBJ1-2,TRBV2,few,-,CASRVGQSLFYGYTF,TGTGCCAGCAGGGTCGGACAGTCTCTGTTTTATGGCTACACCTTC
TRBJ2-1,TRBV2,-,TRBD2,CASSLTGLGTYNEQFF,TGTGCCAGCAGCCTAACAGGACTAGGGACCTACAATGAGCAGTTCTTC
TRBJ2-3,TRBV7-3,many,-,CASSLTTLGGTDTQYF,TGTGCCAGCAGCCTCACGACGTTAGGGGGCACAGATACGCAGTATTTT
TRBJ2-1,TRBV5-1,few,TRBD2,CASSTGTSGGADEQFF,TGCGCCAGCAGCACGGGGACTAGCGGGGGGGCCGATGAGCAGTTCTTC
TRBJ1-5,TRBV3-1,-,-,CASSQDEQPQHF,TGTGCCAGCAGCCAAGATGAACAGCCCCAGCATTTT
TRBJ1-4,TRBV13,-,-,CASSSRRSEKLFF,TGTGCCAGCAGCTCAAGGAGGTCTGAAAAACTGTTTTTT